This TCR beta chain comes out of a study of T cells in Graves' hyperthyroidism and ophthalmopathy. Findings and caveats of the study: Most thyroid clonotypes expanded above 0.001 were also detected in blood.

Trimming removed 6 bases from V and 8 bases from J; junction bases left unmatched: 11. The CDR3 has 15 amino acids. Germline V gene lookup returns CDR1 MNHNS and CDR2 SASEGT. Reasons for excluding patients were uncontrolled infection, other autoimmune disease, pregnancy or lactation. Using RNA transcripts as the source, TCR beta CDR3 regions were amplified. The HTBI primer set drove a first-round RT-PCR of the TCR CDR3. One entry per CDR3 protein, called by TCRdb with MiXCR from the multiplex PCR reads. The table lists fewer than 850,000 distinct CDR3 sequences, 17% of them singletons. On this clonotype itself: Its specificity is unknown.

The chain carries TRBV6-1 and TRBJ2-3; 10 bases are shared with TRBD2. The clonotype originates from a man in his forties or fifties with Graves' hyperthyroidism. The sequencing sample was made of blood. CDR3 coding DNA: TGTGCCAGCAGGGCCGGGACTAGCGATGGCGGTACGCAGTATTTT. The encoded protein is CASRAGTSDGGTQYF.